The 18 T cell receptor beta chains below were found in one sample sequenced in a study of Graves' ophthalmopathy and Graves' hyperthyroidism. Scientists amplified the TCR beta CDR3 regions from RNA transcripts. Second-round multiplex PCR came after first-round RT-PCR with HTBI primers. TCRdb itself ran the multiplex PCR reads through MiXCR, one entry per CDR3 protein. The table records about 400,000 distinct CDR3 sequences, less than 20% of them present only once. The source material was peripheral blood. Source of these receptors: a woman aged 18-29 years with stable Graves' hyperthyroidism.

Ten or more counts support this clonotype. One end of the junction is discordant with germline, which a read error may explain. V is TRBV12-3 or TRBV12-4 and J is TRBJ2-7, with D uncertain. The CDR3 runs 11 residues. CDR3 DNA sequence: TGTGCCAGCAGTTTAGGAGTCGGCCAGGTCTTC. Encoded protein: CASSLGVGQVF.

On this clonotype: The conserved phenylalanine or tryptophan is not found at the CDR3 terminus, so this likely reflects a read error. The J gene is TRBJ2-7, the V gene TRBV6-1; the match to TRBD2 covers 11 bases. This CDR3 is built from 14 residues. Germline V gene lookup returns CDR1 MNHNS and CDR2 SASEGT. V trimming: 6 bases; J trimming: 6 bases; junction bases outside the gene matches: 7. CDR3 sequence (DNA): TGTGCCAGCAGAGAGTACGGACTAGCGGGCGAGCAGTACTAC. Protein product: CASREYGLAGEQYY.

The J gene is TRBJ2-7, the V gene TRBV13; 7 bases are a match to TRBD1. Germline V lookup: CDR1 PRHDT, CDR2 FYEKMQ (reference sequence). This CDR3 region has 15 residues. V shed 3 bases, J shed 0 bases, and the junction held 5 bases outside the gene matches. CDR3: CASSFYRDSSYEQYF. The DNA for the CDR3 is TGTGCCAGCAGCTTCTATCGGGACAGCTCCTACGAGCAGTACTTC.

This clonotype came up many times. Its ends do not fully match the called genes, so a read error is possible. V usage is TRBV6-5 and J usage is TRBJ1-2, with 8 bases that match TRBD1. This CDR3 is 14 amino acids long. Germline V CDR1 and CDR2: MNHEY, SVGAGI. The CDR3 DNA sequence: TGTGCCTGCAGTTACGGACAGGGCGTCTATGGCTACACCTTC. It encodes CACSYGQGVYGYTF.

This clonotype was recorded many times. CDR3 nucleotide sequence: TGTGCCAGCAGACCGCTCACTTCAGGGGTAGGGAACACTGAAGCTTTCTTT. This sequence encodes CASRPLTSGVGNTEAFF. The chain uses TRBV6-4 and TRBJ1-1; perhaps TRBD1 as D (6 bases). Per germline, CDR1 MRHNA and CDR2 SNTAGT. The V end was cut by 6 bases, the J end by 1 base, with 21 bases between. This CDR3 has 17 residues.

This clonotype was observed at least ten times. J is TRBJ1-1 and V is TRBV6-2 or TRBV6-3, with D tentatively TRBD1 (5 bases). This CDR3 spans 15 amino acids. Trimming took off 4 bases at V and 3 bases at J, with 15 bases between the two ends. The germline V gene has CDR1 MNHEY and CDR2 SVGEGT. CDR3: CASSSTRDGYTEAFF. In DNA form, the CDR3 reads TGTGCCAGCAGTTCAACCCGGGACGGTTACACTGAAGCTTTCTTT.

This clonotype was found a few times. This chain uses TRBV3-1 with TRBJ2-2; no definite D call. This CDR3 has 15 amino acids. Trimming cost V 1 base and J 0 bases, with 6 bases left between them. Germline assignment: CDR1 LGHDT and CDR2 YNNKEL (reference sequence). CDR3 residues: CASSQAATNTGELFF. The CDR3 bases are TGTGCCAGCAGCCAAGCGGCTACGAACACCGGGGAGCTGTTTTTT.

This clonotype came up many times. The chain has TRBV12-3 or TRBV12-4 and TRBJ1-1; D unresolved. The CDR3 covers 14 residues. V dropped 6 bases and J dropped 8 bases, with 19 bases sitting between them. The CDR3 reads CASSPVGRPMEAFF. DNA for the CDR3: TGTGCCAGCAGCCCGGTCGGACGGCCTATGGAAGCTTTCTTT.

This clonotype was picked up a small number of times. This chain uses TRBV7-8 with TRBJ1-1, with 8 positions matching TRBD1. Losses at the gene ends were 5 bases for V and 0 bases for J; bases not matched to a gene: 14. The CDR3 consists of 18 residues. Germline CDR1 and CDR2: SGHVS and FQNEAQ. The DNA of the CDR3 is TGTGCCAGCAGCGGGGCGCAGGGGGCTTTTGAGGTGAACACTGAAGCTTTCTTT. Translated, it gives CASSGAQGAFEVNTEAFF.

Ten or more counts support this clonotype. The chain has TRBV6-6 and TRBJ2-5; 13 bases align to TRBD2. The CDR3 sequence is 15 residues long. V trimming: 4 bases; J trimming: 5 bases; junction bases outside the gene matches: 4. CDR1 and CDR2 from the germline V gene are MNHNY and SVGAGI (reference sequence). CDR3 region: CASSSGTSGAETQYF. In nucleotides, the CDR3 is TGTGCCAGCAGTTCTGGGACTAGCGGGGCTGAGACCCAGTACTTC.

This clonotype has ten or more counts. The V and J genes are TRBV12-3 or TRBV12-4 and TRBJ2-7; weak D call: TRBD2 (6 bases). The CDR3 sequence is 13 residues long. Between the trimmed V and J ends, which lost 7 bases and 7 bases, there was a span of 17 bases. The CDR3 reads CASTAILGGEQYF. The CDR3 DNA sequence: TGTGCCAGCACCGCTATACTGGGAGGTGAGCAGTACTTC.

The rearrangement links TRBV24-1 to TRBJ1-2; D gene ambiguous. From germline, CDR1 is KGHDR and CDR2 SFDVKD. The CDR3 loop spans 13 amino acids. V was pared by 7 bases and J by 6 bases, with 14 bases between. CDR3: CATSPGRANGYTF. The CDR3, as DNA: TGTGCCACCAGCCCGGGTCGGGCGAATGGCTACACCTTC.

This clonotype is a singleton in its sample. This clone may be a read error of a much larger clone one base away. A read error is likely, as this CDR3 ends without the conserved phenylalanine or tryptophan. CDR3 sequence (DNA): TGCGCCAGCAGCTTGCGCCTGGGACAGAACACTGAAGCTTTCGTT. Translation gives CASSLRLGQNTEAFV. The rearrangement uses TRBV5-1 and TRBJ1-1, with D possibly being TRBD1 (6 bases). Per the germline V gene, CDR1 is SGHRS and CDR2 is YFSETQ. V shed 1 base and J shed 1 base, with 11 bases lying between them. The CDR3 contains 15 residues.

This clonotype was detected many times. The genes are TRBV12-3 or TRBV12-4 and TRBJ1-6; 8 bases line up with TRBD1. V dropped 5 bases and J dropped 5; count of bases not matched to a gene: 5. This CDR3 region has 15 residues. CDR3 in amino acids: CASSLRDRNNSPLHF. For the CDR3, the DNA is TGTGCCAGCAGTCTCCGGGACAGGAATAATTCACCCCTCCACTTT.

This clonotype showed up many times. The chain is built from TRBV6-5 and TRBJ2-2; D remains unclear. V was trimmed by 2 bases and J by 7 bases, leaving 5 bases between them. Germline CDR1 reads MNHEY; CDR2 reads SVGAGI. The CDR3 runs to 12 residues. The CDR3 DNA reads as TGTGCCAGCAGTTACGGGAACGGGGAGCTGTTTTTT. As protein: CASSYGNGELFF.

This clonotype was recorded many times. The chain carries TRBV20-1 and TRBJ2-5; 7 nucleotides align to TRBD1. Germline assignment: CDR1 DFQATT and CDR2 SNEGSKA (reference sequence). Trimming removed 0 bases from V and 1 base from J; junction bases left unmatched: 5. This CDR3 is 15 amino acids long. CDR3 DNA sequence: TGCAGTGCTAGAGACCCGGGACAGCCCCAAGAGACCCAGTACTTC. Translation: CSARDPGQPQETQYF.

The sample holds many counts of this clonotype. The genes are TRBV20-1 and TRBJ2-5; 15 nucleotides match TRBD2. The CDR3 totals 18 residues. Trimming cost V 1 base and J 5 bases; bases outside gene matches: 11. The germline V gene encodes CDR1 DFQATT and CDR2 SNEGSKA (reference sequence). The DNA of the CDR3 is TGCAGTGCTAGAGGACGGACTAGCGGGGGGGCAAGATCCGAGACCCAGTACTTC. Translated: CSARGRTSGGARSETQYF.

This clonotype was observed many times. The chain employs TRBV2 and TRBJ2-7; 9 bases align to TRBD1. Per the germline V gene, CDR1 is SNHLY and CDR2 is FYNNEI. The V segment lost 5 bases and the J segment 5 bases; nucleotides outside the gene matches: 7. The CDR3 contains 14 residues. The DNA of the CDR3 is TGTGCCAGCAGTTCGGGGACAGGGATCAACGAGCAGTACTTC. The encoded protein is CASSSGTGINEQYF. The whole variable domain, remainder taken from reference TRBV2 and TRBJ2-7, is EPEVTQTPSHQVTQMGQEVILRCVPISNHLYFYWYRQILGQKVEFLVSFYNNEISEKSEIFDDQFSVERPDGSNFTLKIRSTKLEDSAMYFCASSSGTGINEQYFGPGTRLTVT.